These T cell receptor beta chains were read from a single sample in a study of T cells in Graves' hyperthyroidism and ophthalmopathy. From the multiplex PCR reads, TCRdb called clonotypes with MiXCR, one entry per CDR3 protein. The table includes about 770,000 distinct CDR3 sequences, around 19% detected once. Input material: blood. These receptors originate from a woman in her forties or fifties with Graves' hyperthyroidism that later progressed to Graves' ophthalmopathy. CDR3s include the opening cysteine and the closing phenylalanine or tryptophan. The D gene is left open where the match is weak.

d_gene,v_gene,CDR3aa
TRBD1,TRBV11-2,CASSLEGTGGYTF
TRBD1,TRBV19,CASSSGTGGVREAFF
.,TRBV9,CASSPGGGPGDTQYF
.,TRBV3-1,CASSHYRDGQPQHF
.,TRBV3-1,CASSQDLVLAKNIQYF
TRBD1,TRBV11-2,CASSLNRGSGSPLHF
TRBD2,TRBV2,CTSRKLTGTSGGGEQFF
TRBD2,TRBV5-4,CASSLASGGRETQYF
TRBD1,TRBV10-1,CASSEQGVNTGELFF
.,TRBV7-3,CASSPILGVKDTEAFF
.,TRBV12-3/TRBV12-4,CASSFGGSLAEQYF
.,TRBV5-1,CASSLTGPPETQYF
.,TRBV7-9,CASSLARFGQTQYF
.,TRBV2,CASSWDKREETQYF
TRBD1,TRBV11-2,CASSLDRVSGTDYGYTF
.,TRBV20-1,CSARDLGQGTNYGYTF
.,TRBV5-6,CASNEQRGGHYNEQFF
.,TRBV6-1,CASTDRRVNTGELFF
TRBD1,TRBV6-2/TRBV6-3,CASSYLPTGDHEQYF
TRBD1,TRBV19,CASAHTGGRQPQHF
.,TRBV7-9,CASSEYGQPANTGELFF
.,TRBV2,CASTGTYLNEQFF
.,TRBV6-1,CASNLAFGPGANYGYTF
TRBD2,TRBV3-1,CASSHPFGGADGTGELFF
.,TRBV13,CASSTAGAANYGYTF
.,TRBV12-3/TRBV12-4,CASSFSIGSGNTIYF
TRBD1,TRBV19,CASSKDRNEAFF
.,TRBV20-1,CSAAPTGPQETQYF
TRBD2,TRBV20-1,CSARDLTSGGSETQYF
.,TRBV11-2,CASSPGPGDTEAFF
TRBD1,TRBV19,CASSAPGQGQETQYF
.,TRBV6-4,CASSDQANGYGYTF
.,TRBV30,CAWRVGQSIDTQYF
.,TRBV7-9,CASRLDATYEQYF
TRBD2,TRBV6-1,CASTAGAKGTSTDTQYF
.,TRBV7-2,CASSPQGGAMNTEAFF
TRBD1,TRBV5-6,CASSSYRGKLNYGYTF
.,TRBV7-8,CASSLAYSNTEAFF
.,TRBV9,CASSVGTRAGQYF
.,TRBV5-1,CASSLSQGRTDTQYF
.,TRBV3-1,CASSQDLQGRRQSTF
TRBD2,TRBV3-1,CASSRYGGENNEQFF
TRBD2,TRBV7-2,CASSQSGSLPTDTQYF
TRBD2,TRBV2,CASRGGGAIRNEQYF
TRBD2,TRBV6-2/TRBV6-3,CACQRGALSDTQYF
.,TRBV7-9,CASSLIGGGVGEKLFF
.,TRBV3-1,CASSQGVPVF
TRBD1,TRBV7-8,CASSTGQVMNTEAFF
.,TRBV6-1,CAIASDSLNTEAFF
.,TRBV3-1,CASSQGGGRGTEAFF
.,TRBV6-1,CASRISDYGYTF
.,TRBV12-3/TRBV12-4,CASTLQGTMTDTQYF
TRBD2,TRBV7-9,CASQFLGLAGADTQYF
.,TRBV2,CASSLLRGGRETEAFF
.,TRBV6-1,CASSGGIQPQHF
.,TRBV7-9,CASSSFSRSTDTQYF